Below are 27 T cell receptor beta chains sequenced from a single sample in a study of technical replicates of blood from a few donors. Generated by immunoSEQ multiplex PCR, the TCRdb table keeps only in-frame clones and is missing some. This sample has about 89,000 clones, with approximately 94% found just once. Sequencing input: T cells isolated from PBMCs. These receptors originate from a human donor in good health.

This sequence joins TRBV19 and TRBJ2-7; the D gene is possibly TRBD1 (6 bases). Germline CDR1 LNHDA, CDR2 SQIVND (reference sequence). CDR3 length: 16 residues. Deletions cut 1 base from V and 2 bases from J, with 15 bases between. The chain's CDR3 is CASSIGGPIGAYEQYF. The CDR3, as DNA: TGTGCCAGTAGTATAGGGGGGCCTATAGGCGCCTACGAGCAGTACTTC.

The CDR3 region is CASSFFNPGLAGGPEQYF. For the CDR3, the DNA is TGTGCCAGCAGTTTCTTCAACCCGGGACTAGCGGGAGGGCCGGAGCAGTACTTC. This rearrangement joins TRBV28 to TRBJ2-7; 16 nucleotides align to TRBD2. Germline-derived CDR1 and CDR2 are MDHEN and SYDVKM. Trimming took 3 bases from V and 7 from J; bases not matched to a gene: 12. This CDR3 is 18 amino acids long.

V and J are TRBV29-1 and TRBJ2-1, with TRBD1 identical over 7 bases. Losses at the gene ends were 4 bases for V and 5 bases for J; bases not matched to a gene: 8. Germline CDR1 SQVTM, CDR2 ANQGSEA. There are 14 residues in the CDR3. DNA for the CDR3: TGCAGCGTTGGGGCCGGGACAGTAAACAATGAGCAGTTCTTC. Amino acids: CSVGAGTVNNEQFF.

This chain connects TRBV11-3 to TRBJ2-3; 8 nucleotides match TRBD2. Germline CDR1 reads SGHNT; CDR2 reads YENEEA. The J segment lost 0 bases and the V segment lost 3 bases, leaving 5 bases of the junction unmatched. The CDR3 covers 16 residues. In DNA form, the CDR3 reads TGTGCCAGCAGCTTGGAGCGGGGGCTGAGCACAGATACGCAGTATTTT. Translation: CASSLERGLSTDTQYF.

V is TRBV28 and J is TRBJ1-5; perhaps TRBD1 as D (6 bases). This CDR3 spans 18 amino acids. Deletions cut 5 bases from V and 5 bases from J, with 25 bases between. Germline CDR1 reads MDHEN; CDR2 reads SYDVKM. This CDR3 reads CASSLLPPRTAEYQPQHF. The CDR3 bases are TGTGCCAGCAGTCTCCTACCCCCCCGGACAGCTGAATATCAGCCCCAGCATTTT.

The J gene is TRBJ2-7, the V gene TRBV28; 8 bases are shared with TRBD2. This CDR3 region has 15 residues. V shed 5 bases and J 7 bases; nucleotides not matched to a gene: 13. Per the germline V gene, CDR1 is MDHEN and CDR2 is SYDVKM. The CDR3 sequence is CASSTRLASLIEQYF. The CDR3 DNA follows: TGTGCCAGCAGTACTCGACTAGCGTCTCTAATTGAGCAGTACTTC. The variable domain in full, completed from reference TRBV28 and TRBJ2-7, reads DVKVTQSSRYLVKRTGEKVFLECVQDMDHENMFWYRQDPGLGLRLIYFSYDVKMKEKGDIPEGYSVSREKKERFSLILESASTNQTSMYLCASSTRLASLIEQYFGPGTRLTVT.

V usage is TRBV13 and J usage is TRBJ2-3, with a tentative D call TRBD1 (6 bases). Germline loops: CDR1 PRHDT, CDR2 FYEKMQ (reference sequence). V lost 4 bases and J lost 4, with 30 bases in between. This CDR3 contains 20 residues. CDR3 region: CASSSIDRNNFYAGADTQYF. Here the CDR3 DNA reads TGTGCCAGCAGCTCCATTGACAGGAACAACTTCTATGCGGGCGCAGATACGCAGTATTTT.

J is TRBJ1-2 and V is TRBV19; D may be TRBD1 (5 bases). The germline V gene encodes CDR1 LNHDA and CDR2 SQIVND (reference sequence). Between the trimmed V and J ends, which lost 4 bases and 6 bases, there was a span of 6 bases. The length of the CDR3 is 11 residues. The CDR3 is CASSRGDGYTF. DNA of the CDR3: TGTGCCAGTAGTAGGGGGGATGGCTACACCTTC.

This clone was found once. This rearrangement joins TRBV19 to TRBJ2-5; TRBD1 matches at 8 bases. CDR3 length: 13 amino acids. Germline trimming cut 5 bases from V and 5 bases from J; bases unmatched to any gene: 4. In germline, CDR1 is LNHDA, CDR2 SQIVND (reference sequence). The CDR3 DNA is TGTGCCAGTAGTCAGGGGGCGGTTGAGACCCAGTACTTC. Its protein is CASSQGAVETQYF.

This chain uses TRBV18 with TRBJ2-7; 10 positions agree with TRBD2. This CDR3 has 20 residues. Germline CDR1 and CDR2: KGHSH and LQKENI. V lost 6 bases to trimming and J lost 3 bases; unmatched junction nucleotides: 23. The CDR3 DNA sequence: TGTGCCAGCTCCCCGTCTTCCGGACTAGCGGAAGGAGGCCTTGGCTACGAGCAGTACTTC. It codes for CASSPSSGLAEGGLGYEQYF.

This clone was recorded once. J is TRBJ2-7 and V is TRBV14; 8 bases map to TRBD1. This CDR3 is built from 16 residues. The V and J ends lost 3 bases and 7 bases, in that order; junction bases with no gene match: 14. From germline, CDR1 is SGHDN and CDR2 FVKESK. The DNA of the CDR3 is TGTGCCAGCAGCCAGATCGGGACAGGACTCCTGGAGGAGCAGTACTTC. It translates to CASSQIGTGLLEEQYF. The whole variable domain, remainder taken from reference TRBV14 and TRBJ2-7, is EAGVTQFPSHSVIEKGQTVTLRCDPISGHDNLYWYRRVMGKEIKFLLHFVKESKQDESGMPNNRFLAERTGGTYSTLKVQPAELEDSGVYFCASSQIGTGLLEEQYFGPGTRLTVT.

This clone showed up just once. The chain has TRBV11-2 and TRBJ2-3; tentatively, D is TRBD2 (5 bases). Germline assignment: CDR1 SGHAT and CDR2 FQNNGV. The CDR3 is 14 amino acids. Between the trimmed V and J ends, which lost 7 bases and 1 base, there was a span of 12 bases. CDR3 residues: CASMGYGGTDTQYF. The CDR3 nucleotides read TGTGCCAGCATGGGGTACGGGGGCACAGATACGCAGTATTTT.

The chain combines TRBV11-1 with TRBJ2-3, with D unresolved. V gave up 6 bases and J gave up 1 base, with 8 bases separating them. The CDR3 loop spans 13 amino acids. Germline V CDR1 and CDR2: SGHAT, FQDESV (reference sequence). The CDR3 region has the DNA TGTGCCAGCAGTTTTACTGGCACAGATACGCAGTATTTT. Protein product: CASSFTGTDTQYF.

The chain links TRBV19 to TRBJ2-7; the match to TRBD1 covers 10 bases. The CDR3 is 14 residues long. The junction had 5 bases not matched to a gene; V was cut back by 6 bases and J by 3 bases. The germline gives CDR1 LNHDA, CDR2 SQIVND (reference sequence). CDR3 amino acids: CASRARDRGYEQYF. The CDR3 nucleotides read TGTGCCAGTAGAGCTCGGGACAGGGGCTACGAGCAGTACTTC.

V gene TRBV13 combines with J gene TRBJ1-1; D uncertain. Germline lookup yields CDR1 PRHDT and CDR2 FYEKMQ (reference sequence). The CDR3 spans 16 residues. V was clipped by 7 bases and J by 0 bases, with 18 bases between them. CDR3 protein: CASIHKSTGLNTEAFF. CDR3 nucleotides: TGTGCCAGCATCCATAAAAGCACGGGATTGAACACTGAAGCTTTCTTT.

The chain joins TRBV6-5 to TRBJ2-7; D might be TRBD1 (6 bases). Per germline, CDR1 MNHEY and CDR2 SVGAGI. This CDR3 spans 15 amino acids. V was trimmed by 2 bases and J by 3 bases, leaving 14 bases between them. The CDR3 bases are TGTGCCAGCAGTTACCCGACAGGATCGGGCTACGAGCAGTACTTC. Translating gives CASSYPTGSGYEQYF.

The chain couples TRBV27 to TRBJ2-7, with TRBD1 matching 11 bases. The CDR3 has 14 amino acids. V gave up 6 bases and J gave up 4 bases; unmatched junction bases: 5. CDR1 and CDR2 from the germline V gene are MNHEY and SMNVEV (reference sequence). The CDR3 nucleotides read TGTGCCAGCAGCGCCGGGACAGGGGGGTACGAGCAGTACTTC. It yields the protein CASSAGTGGYEQYF.

The V call is TRBV4-1, the J call TRBJ1-5, with D tentatively TRBD1 (5 bases). Trimming pared 3 bases from V and 0 bases from J, leaving 9 bases between. CDR1 is MGHRA and CDR2 is YSYEKL in the germline V gene. The CDR3 is 15 residues long. In nucleotides, the CDR3 is TGCGCCAGCAGCCAGGGGCTTAATAGCAATCAGCCCCAGCATTTT. Its translation: CASSQGLNSNQPQHF.

The genes are TRBV9 and TRBJ2-3; possibly TRBD2 for D (6 bases). Germline values: CDR1 SGDLS, CDR2 YYNGEE. Between the trimmed V and J ends, which lost 4 bases and 2 bases, there was a span of 26 bases. The CDR3 contains 19 residues. The CDR3 DNA sequence: TGTGCCAGCAGCCCCATAGGCGGGGAAGAGATCATGGCCACAGATACGCAGTATTTT. As protein: CASSPIGGEEIMATDTQYF.

The CDR3 DNA reads as TGTGCCTGGAGTGTATATCGACAGGAATATACTGGAAACACCATATATTTT. It codes for CAWSVYRQEYTGNTIYF. This chain uses TRBV30 with TRBJ1-3, with D tentatively TRBD1 (6 bases). V lost 0 bases, J lost 2 bases, and 17 bases lay in between. Germline loops: CDR1 GTSNPN, CDR2 SVGIG (reference sequence). This CDR3 comprises 17 residues.

The chain links TRBV30 to TRBJ2-2, with D perhaps matching TRBD2 (5 bases). V was trimmed by 0 bases and J by 8 bases, leaving 10 bases between them. The CDR3 is made up of 13 amino acids. Germline loops: CDR1 GTSNPN, CDR2 SVGIG (reference sequence). The CDR3 spells CAWSVRGAGELFF. The CDR3 bases are TGTGCCTGGAGTGTTCGGGGTGCGGGGGAGCTGTTTTTT.

The rearrangement uses TRBV6-5 and TRBJ2-5, with D tentatively TRBD1 (5 bases). CDR1 and CDR2 (germline): MNHEY, SVGAGI. The CDR3 sequence is 12 residues long. V lost 3 bases, J lost 5 bases, and 7 bases lay in between. CDR3 protein: CASSYRGETQYF. Written as DNA, the CDR3 is TGTGCCAGCAGTTATAGGGGTGAGACCCAGTACTTC.

The rearrangement joins TRBV4-2 to TRBJ1-5; D gene unclear. V lost 11 bases to trimming and J lost 6 bases, with 20 bases between them. Germline V lookup: CDR1 LGHNA, CDR2 YNFKEQ. This CDR3 is 14 amino acids long. DNA for the CDR3: TGTGCCTCCAGCCAAGCCGGAGGAGGTCAGCCCCAGCATTTT. Translated, it gives CASSQAGGGQPQHF.

V usage is TRBV19 and J usage is TRBJ2-3, with D possibly TRBD1 on 5 matching bases. Trimming left V 0 bases short and J 1 base short, with 14 bases between. The CDR3 is made up of 17 amino acids. Germline V gives CDR1 LNHDA, CDR2 SQIVND (reference sequence). DNA of the CDR3: TGTGCCAGTAGTATAGATCAGGGTATAGAGGGCACAGATACGCAGTATTTT. Its protein product is CASSIDQGIEGTDTQYF.

This chain joins TRBV28 and TRBJ2-2, with D unresolved. The germline gives CDR1 MDHEN, CDR2 SYDVKM. V lost 8 bases and J lost 2, with 12 bases in between. CDR3 size: 14 residues. DNA of the CDR3: TGTGCCAGCGATGAGTCCCCAAACACCGGGGAGCTGTTTTTT. Translated: CASDESPNTGELFF.

The genes are TRBV15 and TRBJ2-6; tentatively, D is TRBD2 (5 bases). Germline CDR1 is LNHNV and CDR2 is YYDKDF (reference sequence). The ends were cut back, 0 bases at V and 1 base at J, with 19 bases in the middle. The CDR3 is 20 residues long. CDR3 DNA sequence: TGTGCCACCAGCAGAGATTTGGGTGCAGCGGCTCTTTCTGGGGCCAACGTCCTGACTTTC. As protein: CATSRDLGAAALSGANVLTF.

In this sample, this clone turned up a few times. The V call is TRBV6-4, the J call TRBJ2-7; 9 nucleotides agree with TRBD1. V trimming: 6 bases; J trimming: 0 bases; junction bases outside the gene matches: 3. Per the germline V gene, CDR1 is MRHNA and CDR2 is SNTAGT. This CDR3 region has 14 residues. As DNA, the CDR3 is TGTGCCAGCAGACTGGACAGGGGCTCCTACGAGCAGTACTTC. This codes for CASRLDRGSYEQYF.